This T cell receptor beta chain was captured by sequencing in a study of cytomegalovirus exposure and HLA in healthy donors. Overall study: A previous analysis identified 117 million unique TCR beta sequences derived from roughly 190 million T cells.

Every donor was a healthy person donating bone marrow. Broader study findings: Immune exposure information comprised only CMV serostatus.

The trim removed 6 bases at V and 5 bases at J, leaving 7 bases unmatched. Germline V gene sequence: CDR1 MNHNS, CDR2 SASEGT. The CDR3 is made up of 14 amino acids. As concerns this clone: Antigen unknown.

60 Vbeta and 13 Jbeta primers were used in PCR. Authors' data handling: About 11 million shared chains were among the 65 million to 85 million unique TCR beta chains that a later analysis counted. Only in-frame clones appear in the TCRdb table, and some are missing; sequencing was by immunoSEQ multiplex PCR. Clonal size and the V and J genes are those of that table, whereas D and trimming came from the DNA. In total, the table holds fewer than 110,000 clones. The TCR comes from a man aged 35 to 55 in good health and CMV-seronegative. Source material: PBMCs. This sequence joins TRBV6-1 and TRBJ2-3; 8 bases align to TRBD2. This chain's CDR3 is CASRAGAGGDTQYF. DNA for the CDR3: TGTGCCAGCAGAGCGGGGGCCGGGGGAGATACGCAGTATTTT.